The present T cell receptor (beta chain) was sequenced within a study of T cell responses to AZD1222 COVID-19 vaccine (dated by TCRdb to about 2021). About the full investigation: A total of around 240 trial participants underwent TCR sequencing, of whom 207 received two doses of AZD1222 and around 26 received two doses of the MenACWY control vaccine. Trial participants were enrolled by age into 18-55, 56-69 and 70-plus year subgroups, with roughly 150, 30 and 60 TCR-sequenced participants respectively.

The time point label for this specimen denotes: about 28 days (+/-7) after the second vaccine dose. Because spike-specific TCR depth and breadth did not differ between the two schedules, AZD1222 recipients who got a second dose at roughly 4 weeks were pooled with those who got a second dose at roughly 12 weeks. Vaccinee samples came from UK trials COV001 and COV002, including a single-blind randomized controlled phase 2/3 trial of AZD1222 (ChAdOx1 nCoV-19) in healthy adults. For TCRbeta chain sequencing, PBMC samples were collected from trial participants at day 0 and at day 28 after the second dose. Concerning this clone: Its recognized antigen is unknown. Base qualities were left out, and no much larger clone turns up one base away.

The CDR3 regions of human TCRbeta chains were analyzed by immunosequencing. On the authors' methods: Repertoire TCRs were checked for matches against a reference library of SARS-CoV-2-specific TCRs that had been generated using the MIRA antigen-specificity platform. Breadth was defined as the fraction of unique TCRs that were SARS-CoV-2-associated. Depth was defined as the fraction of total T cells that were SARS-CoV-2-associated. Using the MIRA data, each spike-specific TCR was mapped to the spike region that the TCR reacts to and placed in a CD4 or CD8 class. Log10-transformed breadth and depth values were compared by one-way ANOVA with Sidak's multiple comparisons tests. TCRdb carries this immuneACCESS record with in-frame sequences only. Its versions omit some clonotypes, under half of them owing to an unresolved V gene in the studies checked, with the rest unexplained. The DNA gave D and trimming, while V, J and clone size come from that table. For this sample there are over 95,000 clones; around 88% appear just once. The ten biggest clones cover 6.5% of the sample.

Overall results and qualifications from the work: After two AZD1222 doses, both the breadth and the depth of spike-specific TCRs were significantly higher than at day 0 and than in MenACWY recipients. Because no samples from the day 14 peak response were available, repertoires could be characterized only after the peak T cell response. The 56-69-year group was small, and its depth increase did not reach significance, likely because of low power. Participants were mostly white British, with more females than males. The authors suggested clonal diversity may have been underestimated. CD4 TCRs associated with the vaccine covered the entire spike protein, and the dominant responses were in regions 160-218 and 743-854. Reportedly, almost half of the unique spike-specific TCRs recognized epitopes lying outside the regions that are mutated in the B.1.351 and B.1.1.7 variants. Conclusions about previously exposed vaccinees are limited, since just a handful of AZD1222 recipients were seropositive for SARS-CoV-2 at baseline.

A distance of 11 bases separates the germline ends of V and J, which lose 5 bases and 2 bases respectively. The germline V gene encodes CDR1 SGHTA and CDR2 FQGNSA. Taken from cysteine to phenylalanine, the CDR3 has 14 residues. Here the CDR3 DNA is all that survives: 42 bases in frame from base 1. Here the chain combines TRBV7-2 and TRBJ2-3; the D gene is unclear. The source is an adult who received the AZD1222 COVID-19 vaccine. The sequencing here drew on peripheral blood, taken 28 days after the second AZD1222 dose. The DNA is TGTGCCAGCAGCCCACGGGCTGTCACAGATACGCAGTATTTT. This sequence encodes CASSPRAVTDTQYF.